These 29 T cell receptor beta chains originate from one sample sequenced in a study of Ad26.COV2.S vaccination and SARS-CoV-2 variants. Using immunoSEQ multiplex PCR, the repertoire was profiled, and TCRdb retains in-frame clones only, with some absent. The table records approximately 400,000 clones, about 92% of them present only once. This material consisted of peripheral blood, taken after recovery from COVID-19. The origin of the receptors is a human donor who had recovered from COVID-19.

The J gene is TRBJ1-2, the V gene TRBV6-2 or TRBV6-3; TRBD1 matches 11 bases. The CDR3 loop spans 14 amino acids. V dropped 6 bases and J dropped 7; count of bases not matched to a gene: 7. CDR1 and CDR2 from the germline V gene are MNHEY and SVGEGT. CDR3 amino acids: CASRPGQGAFGYTF. As DNA, the CDR3 is TGTGCCAGCAGACCTGGACAGGGGGCTTTTGGCTACACCTTC.

This chain connects TRBV7-3 to TRBJ2-2; possibly TRBD1 for D (5 bases). CDR1 and CDR2 (germline): SGHTA, FQGTGA. V was trimmed by 2 bases and J by 7 bases, leaving 5 bases between them. CDR3 length equals 12 residues. The CDR3 region is CASSLQGGELFF. The DNA of the CDR3 is TGTGCCAGCAGCTTACAGGGCGGGGAGCTGTTTTTT.

This clone was seen only once. The chain uses TRBV6-5 and TRBJ1-1; D uncertain. The CDR3 runs 13 residues. Germline values: CDR1 MNHEY, CDR2 SVGAGI. V was clipped by 6 bases and J by 1 base, with 9 bases between them. The CDR3 DNA follows: TGTGCCAGCAGCCCCGGAGCGAACACTGAAGCTTTCTTT. Translated: CASSPGANTEAFF.

V and J are TRBV2 and TRBJ2-1; D may match TRBD1 or TRBD2 (6 bases each). V was trimmed by 2 bases and J by 9 bases, leaving 17 bases between them. Germline CDR1 is SNHLY and CDR2 is FYNNEI. The CDR3 spans 15 residues. In DNA form, the CDR3 reads TGTGCCAGCAGTGAATTCGGTCTGGGGGGCGGTGAGCAGTTCTTC. Its protein is CASSEFGLGGGEQFF.

The chain links TRBV25-1 to TRBJ2-2; weak D call: TRBD2 (7 bases). CDR3 length equals 16 residues. The germline V gene encodes CDR1 MGHDK and CDR2 SYGVNS. V lost 2 bases and J lost 5, with 15 bases in between. The DNA for the CDR3 is TGTGCCAGCAGTGAACTAGGGGGGGGGCCGACCGGGGAGCTGTTTTTT. Translation: CASSELGGGPTGELFF.

The chain couples TRBV2 to TRBJ2-5, with 9 bases aligning to TRBD1. V shed 6 bases, J shed 7 bases, and the junction held 9 bases outside the gene matches. The CDR3 is 14 amino acids. CDR1 SNHLY and CDR2 FYNNEI come from the germline V gene. CDR3 sequence (DNA): TGTGCCAGCAGCAAACAGGGGGCCCCAGGGACCCAGTACTTC. Its translation is CASSKQGAPGTQYF.

The V call is TRBV29-1, the J call TRBJ2-1, with TRBD1 matching over 9 bases. The V gene's germline CDR1 is SQVTM and CDR2 ANQGSEA. The CDR3 has 14 residues. After removal of 7 bases from V and 3 bases from J, the junction contained 7 bases not matched to a gene. The DNA for the CDR3 is TGCAGCGGTCGGACAGGGGAGGACTACAATGAGCAGTTCTTC. This codes for CSGRTGEDYNEQFF.

This clone is a singleton in its sample. V usage is TRBV5-6 and J usage is TRBJ1-2; 8 nucleotides match TRBD1. The CDR3 sequence is 16 residues long. V lost 4 bases, J lost 7 bases, and 15 bases stayed unmatched. Germline assignment: CDR1 SGHDT and CDR2 YYEEEE. CDR3 loop: CASSPSPTGVVGGYTF. Here the CDR3 DNA reads TGTGCCAGCAGCCCTAGCCCGACAGGGGTAGTTGGTGGCTACACCTTC.

The chain combines TRBV28 with TRBJ2-4; D may match TRBD1 or TRBD2 (7 bases each). Trimming removed 4 bases at V and 6 bases at J, with 25 bases between. There are 18 residues in the CDR3. The V gene's germline CDR1 is MDHEN and CDR2 SYDVKM. CDR3 sequence (DNA): TGTGCCAGCAGTTACCAGGGGGGGGAGAGGAGTCTTAGAAACATTCAGTACTTC. Protein sequence: CASSYQGGERSLRNIQYF.

The genes are TRBV19 and TRBJ1-1; 12 nucleotides match TRBD1. The CDR3 spans 15 residues. CDR1 and CDR2 (germline): LNHDA, SQIVND (reference sequence). The V and J ends lost 7 bases and 3 bases, in that order; junction bases with no gene match: 6. The CDR3 DNA is TGTGCCAGTATTGGGGACAGGGGGCGGCACACTGAAGCTTTCTTT. It encodes CASIGDRGRHTEAFF.

The rearrangement links TRBV2 to TRBJ2-7; D is unresolved. Trimming stripped 7 bases from V and 0 bases from J, with 7 bases between. The CDR3 loop spans 12 amino acids. Germline-derived CDR1 and CDR2 are SNHLY and FYNNEI. CDR3 sequence reads: CASKLDSYEQYF. The CDR3, as DNA: TGTGCCAGCAAGCTTGACTCCTACGAGCAGTACTTC. Based on the CDR3 plus reference TRBV2 and TRBJ2-7, the full variable domain is EPEVTQTPSHQVTQMGQEVILRCVPISNHLYFYWYRQILGQKVEFLVSFYNNEISEKSEIFDDQFSVERPDGSNFTLKIRSTKLEDSAMYFCASKLDSYEQYFGPGTRLTVT.

V is TRBV6-2 or TRBV6-3 and J is TRBJ2-1, with D maybe TRBD2 (5 bases). CDR3 size: 14 residues. Germline loops: CDR1 MNHEY, CDR2 SVGEGT. V was shortened by 4 bases and J by 5 bases, with 12 bases between the two germline ends. The CDR3 DNA follows: TGTGCCAGCAGTTTCTCTTCCGGGAACAATGAGCAGTTCTTC. This encodes CASSFSSGNNEQFF.

The chain has TRBV4-2 and TRBJ1-2, with unresolved D. V was clipped by 1 base and J by 6 bases, with 15 bases between them. The CDR3 consists of 15 residues. Germline CDR1 and CDR2: LGHNA and YNFKEQ. The CDR3 spells CASSQGSFRDDGYTF. The CDR3 nucleotides are TGTGCCAGCAGCCAAGGGTCATTCCGGGATGATGGCTACACCTTC.

The chain is built from TRBV9 and TRBJ2-3; 9 bases map to TRBD1. In germline, CDR1 is SGDLS, CDR2 YYNGEE. Losses at the gene ends were 2 bases for V and 3 bases for J; bases not matched to a gene: 10. The CDR3 totals 17 residues. The chain's CDR3 is CASSVDRDRVSTDTQYF. The CDR3 coding sequence is TGTGCCAGCAGCGTGGACCGGGACAGGGTGTCGACAGATACGCAGTATTTT.

The chain links TRBV5-6 to TRBJ1-4; tentatively, D is TRBD1 (6 bases). The CDR3 sequence is 16 residues long. The germline gives CDR1 SGHDT, CDR2 YYEEEE. V was shortened by 3 bases and J by 8 bases, with 20 bases between the two germline ends. For the CDR3, the DNA is TGTGCCAGCAGCTCTCACCAGGGGTGGGAGGTGGAAAAACTGTTTTTT. Amino acid sequence: CASSSHQGWEVEKLFF.

The chain has TRBV7-2 and TRBJ1-2, with D unclear. The V and J ends lost 2 bases and 0 bases respectively, with 7 bases between them. The CDR3 consists of 14 residues. Germline V CDR1 and CDR2: SGHTA, FQGNSA. CDR3 sequence: CASSLREANYGYTF. CDR3 nucleotides: TGTGCCAGCAGCTTAAGAGAAGCTAACTATGGCTACACCTTC. The complete variable domain, with remaining parts taken from reference TRBV7-2 and TRBJ1-2, reads GAGVSQSPSNKVTEKGKDVELRCDPISGHTALYWYRQSLGQGLEFLIYFQGNSAPDKSGLPSDRFSAERTGGSVSTLTIQRTQQEDSAVYLCASSLREANYGYTFGSGTRLTVV.

The V call is TRBV5-1, the J call TRBJ2-1; 12 nucleotides align to TRBD2. V was pared by 7 bases and J by 8 bases, with 7 bases of the junction left unmatched. CDR1 is SGHRS, CDR2 YFSETQ, per germline. CDR3 length: 14 residues. The CDR3 bases are TGCGCCAGCGCATGGACTAGCGGGGCTGATGAGCAGTTCTTC. It yields the protein CASAWTSGADEQFF. Filled out from reference TRBV5-1 and TRBJ2-1, the complete variable domain reads KAGVTQTPRYLIKTRGQQVTLSCSPISGHRSVSWYQQTPGQGLQFLFEYFSETQRNKGNFPGRFSGRQFSNSRSEMNVSTLELGDSALYLCASAWTSGADEQFFGPGTRLTVL.

The V and J genes are TRBV2 and TRBJ1-1, with a weak D call TRBD1 (5 bases). The CDR3 spans 13 residues. Germline values: CDR1 SNHLY, CDR2 FYNNEI. V was cut by 7 bases and J by 3 bases, with 12 bases left in between. CDR3 amino acids: CASTLVGDTEAFF. The CDR3 DNA follows: TGTGCCAGCACCTTGGTGGGGGACACTGAAGCTTTCTTT.

The genes are TRBV5-8 and TRBJ1-4; 10 nucleotides line up with TRBD1. V trimming: 0 bases; J trimming: 8 bases; junction bases outside the gene matches: 4. Germline CDR1 is SGHTS and CDR2 is YDEGEE. The CDR3 is made up of 15 amino acids. CDR3 amino acids: CASSLEGQGREKLFF. The CDR3 DNA is TGTGCCAGCAGCTTGGAGGGACAGGGGCGAGAAAAACTGTTTTTT.

The CDR3 is CASSVTGLGNSPLHF. Here the CDR3 DNA reads TGTGCCAGCAGCGTGACAGGATTGGGGAATTCACCCCTCCACTTT. The chain is built from TRBV9 and TRBJ1-6, with a possible D match to TRBD1 (6 bases). CDR1 and CDR2 (germline): SGDLS, YYNGEE. CDR3 length: 15 residues. V was pared by 2 bases and J by 7 bases, with 13 bases between.

Concerning this clone itself: Other DNA sequences within the sample encode an identical CDR3. The rearrangement joins TRBV5-1 to TRBJ2-5; D assignment may be TRBD1 or TRBD2 (5 bases each). The CDR3 is 14 residues long. Deletions cut 0 bases from V and 1 base from J, with 7 bases between. Germline-derived CDR1 and CDR2 are SGHRS and YFSETQ. The CDR3 sequence is CASSLGGVQETQYF. The CDR3 DNA reads as TGCGCCAGCAGCTTGGGAGGGGTCCAAGAGACCCAGTACTTC.

The J gene is TRBJ2-7, the V gene TRBV18; D perhaps matches TRBD1 (6 bases). This CDR3 spans 16 amino acids. The germline CDR1 and CDR2 sequences are KGHSH and LQKENI. V lost 3 bases to trimming and J lost 6 bases, with 21 bases between them. The CDR3 bases are TGTGCCAGCTCACCCCCAGTGGGGGCAGGTTTCGGCGAGCAGTACTTC. Translating gives CASSPPVGAGFGEQYF.

The rearrangement joins TRBV5-1 to TRBJ2-5; weak D call: TRBD2 (5 bases). The CDR3 spans 15 residues. Germline V gives CDR1 SGHRS, CDR2 YFSETQ. V lost 0 bases, J lost 5 bases, and 14 bases lay in between. The chain's CDR3 is CASSLAADFQETQYF. The CDR3 DNA follows: TGCGCCAGCAGCTTGGCCGCGGACTTCCAGGAGACCCAGTACTTC.

The chain uses TRBV10-3 and TRBJ2-5, with D maybe TRBD2 (5 bases). Germline V CDR1 and CDR2: ENHRY, SYGVKD. The CDR3 has 12 amino acids. Trimming left V 8 bases short and J 2 bases short, with 9 bases between. CDR3 sequence (DNA): TGTGCCATCGGCGGGCCTCAAGAGACCCAGTACTTC. It translates to CAIGGPQETQYF.

V gene TRBV6-5 combines with J gene TRBJ1-3; perhaps TRBD1 as D (6 bases). CDR1 is MNHEY and CDR2 is SVGAGI in the germline V gene. The CDR3 covers 14 residues. The germline V and J ends were trimmed by 6 bases and 3 bases, with 12 bases remaining between them. The CDR3 DNA reads TGTGCCAGCAGCGACAGGACCGTTGGAAACACCATATATTTT. Amino acid sequence: CASSDRTVGNTIYF.

The genes are TRBV3-1 (or the pseudogene TRBV3-2) and TRBJ2-2; 7 bases fit TRBD2. J gave up 6 bases and V 3 bases, and 1 base lay outside the gene matches. CDR1 LGHDT and CDR2 YNNKEL come from the germline V gene (reference sequence). The CDR3 is made up of 13 amino acids. The CDR3 here is CASSHGGAGELFF. Here the CDR3 DNA reads TGTGCCAGCAGCCATGGGGGGGCCGGGGAGCTGTTTTTT.

This clone was seen more than once but under ten times. The chain employs TRBV5-1 and TRBJ1-3; D is possibly TRBD1 (5 bases). The CDR3 contains 16 residues. Trimming left V 6 bases short and J 0 bases short, with 16 bases between. In germline, CDR1 is SGHRS, CDR2 YFSETQ. CDR3 sequence (DNA): TGCGCCAGCAAAGGAGGGACTATAGTCTCTGGAAACACCATATATTTT. Its protein is CASKGGTIVSGNTIYF. Complete variable domain (other parts from reference TRBV5-1 and TRBJ1-3): KAGVTQTPRYLIKTRGQQVTLSCSPISGHRSVSWYQQTPGQGLQFLFEYFSETQRNKGNFPGRFSGRQFSNSRSEMNVSTLELGDSALYLCASKGGTIVSGNTIYFGEGSWLTVV.

V and J are TRBV7-8 and TRBJ2-4; unclear D gene. This CDR3 has 15 residues. The germline gives CDR1 SGHVS, CDR2 FQNEAQ. Trimming pared 4 bases from V and 0 bases from J, leaving 10 bases between. The CDR3 sequence is CASSWAVEAKNIQYF. In nucleotides, the CDR3 is TGTGCCAGCAGCTGGGCAGTTGAAGCCAAAAACATTCAGTACTTC.

CDR3 coding DNA: TGCGCCAGCAGCTTGGAACTGGGGGCCTCCTACGAGCAGTACTTC. This gives the protein CASSLELGASYEQYF. The rearrangement links TRBV5-1 to TRBJ2-7; D possibly corresponds to TRBD1 (6 bases). CDR1 is SGHRS, CDR2 YFSETQ, per germline. This CDR3 has 15 amino acids. V was shortened by 0 bases and J by 0 bases, with 10 bases between the two germline ends.